One sample yielded the 18 T cell receptor beta chains listed below, sequenced in a study of regulatory T cells in long-lasting Graves disease. Time point indicated: newly diagnosed GD, antithyroid drugs for less than 3 months. PBMC RNA was the source of the TCR library. Construction of the TCR beta libraries employed iRepertoire HTBI primers in conjunction with Arm-PCR of CDR3 regions. TCRdb reprocessed the multiplex PCR reads with MiXCR, giving one entry per CDR3 protein. The sample records about 420,000 distinct CDR3 sequences, about a sixth being singletons. The same sample was also studied in work on T cells in Graves' hyperthyroidism and ophthalmopathy.

The sample consisted of peripheral blood mononuclear cells (PBMCs), taken at new diagnosis, from a patient treated with antithyroid drugs. These receptors were taken from a woman aged 18-29 years with Graves disease.

This clonotype was detected only a few times. This rearrangement joins TRBV13 to TRBJ2-2; no definite D call. Germline V gives CDR1 PRHDT, CDR2 FYEKMQ (reference sequence). There are 15 residues in the CDR3. V lost 0 bases to trimming and J lost 2 bases, with 7 bases between them. The CDR3 bases are TGTGCCAGCAGCTTAGGCCGGTCTAACACCGGGGAGCTGTTTTTT. It encodes CASSLGRSNTGELFF.

Only a few counts were recorded for this clonotype. V is TRBV3-1 and J is TRBJ1-2; weak D call: TRBD1 (6 bases). Germline V CDR1 and CDR2: LGHDT, YNNKEL (reference sequence). Trimming removed 6 bases at V and 6 bases at J, with 17 bases between. The CDR3 totals 14 residues. The CDR3: CASRLETGSHGYTF. The CDR3 bases are TGTGCCAGCAGATTAGAAACAGGGAGCCATGGCTACACCTTC.

This clonotype was counted many times. The chain uses TRBV29-1 and TRBJ1-1; possible D gene TRBD1, 5 bases. The CDR3 runs 11 residues. Trimming left V 4 bases short and J 11 bases short, with 14 bases between. Germline CDR1 and CDR2: SQVTM and ANQGSEA. The CDR3 here is CSVVPQGLAFF. Written as DNA, the CDR3 is TGCAGCGTTGTTCCCCAGGGACTGGCTTTCTTT.

This clonotype was detected many times. CDR3 bases: TGTGCCAGCAGTTTTCGGGGGACAGGCAAATCCTACGAGCAGTACTTC. Translated, it gives CASSFRGTGKSYEQYF. The rearrangement links TRBV27 to TRBJ2-7; 8 nucleotides line up with TRBD1. In germline, CDR1 is MNHEY, CDR2 SMNVEV (reference sequence). V shed 3 bases, J shed 1 base, and the junction held 8 bases outside the gene matches. The CDR3 totals 16 residues.

The chain employs TRBV7-2 and TRBJ2-7, with 7 bases that match TRBD1. This CDR3 contains 13 residues. With 1 base clipped from V and 9 bases from J, the junction kept 6 bases outside the gene matches. Germline V lookup: CDR1 SGHTA, CDR2 FQGNSA. CDR3 DNA: TGTGCCAGCAGCTTAGGGGGCAGGACAGGGCAGTACTTC. It yields the protein CASSLGGRTGQYF.

This chain uses TRBV20-1 with TRBJ1-6, with a weak D call TRBD1 (5 bases). The V and J ends lost 3 bases and 5 bases respectively, with 17 bases between them. The CDR3 has 16 residues. CDR1 is DFQATT, CDR2 SNEGSKA, per germline (reference sequence). The CDR3 DNA follows: TGCAGTGCTAGGAATATACAGGACGGAAATAATTCACCCCTCCACTTT. Its translation is CSARNIQDGNNSPLHF.

Comments on this clonotype: This may be a read error: a much more frequent sequence differs by one nucleotide. The genes are TRBV5-6 and TRBJ2-1, with 13 bases lining up with TRBD2. Germline loops: CDR1 SGHDT, CDR2 YYEEEE. The CDR3 has 18 amino acids. Germline trimming cut 2 bases from V and 3 bases from J; bases unmatched to any gene: 8. DNA for the CDR3: TGTGCCAGCAGCTTACTAGCGGGAGGGCCGCCTAACTACAATGAGCAGTTCTTC. Its protein product is CASSLLAGGPPNYNEQFF.

The sample holds many counts of this clonotype. The chain employs TRBV20-1 and TRBJ2-7; D gene ambiguous. V lost 0 bases, J lost 3 bases, and 18 bases lay in between. The CDR3 length is 16 residues. Per the germline V gene, CDR1 is DFQATT and CDR2 is SNEGSKA (reference sequence). The CDR3 region is CSARENGRGKGYEQYF. CDR3 coding DNA: TGCAGTGCTAGAGAAAATGGCAGAGGCAAGGGCTACGAGCAGTACTTC.

The table lists this clonotype with many counts. The chain links TRBV7-2 to TRBJ2-7, with D tentatively TRBD1 (6 bases). The length of the CDR3 is 14 residues. V lost 4 bases, J lost 4 bases, and 14 bases lay in between. CDR1 and CDR2 from the germline V gene are SGHTA and FQGNSA. The DNA of the CDR3 is TGTGCCAGCAGCTCCAACGGACAGATTTACGAGCAGTACTTC. This gives the protein CASSSNGQIYEQYF.

This clonotype was seen repeatedly, ten times or more. V usage is TRBV27 and J usage is TRBJ2-5, with TRBD2 identical over 11 bases. CDR3 length: 15 residues. Germline assignment: CDR1 MNHEY and CDR2 SMNVEV (reference sequence). V was pared by 5 bases and J by 5 bases, with 7 bases of the junction left unmatched. For the CDR3, the DNA is TGTGCCAGCAGTATCTTAGCGGGAGGGGTGGAGACCCAGTACTTC. Translating it yields CASSILAGGVETQYF.

The sample holds many counts of this clonotype. The chain has TRBV28 and TRBJ2-7, with TRBD2 identical over 16 bases. J lost 0 bases, V lost 1 base, and 6 bases had no gene match. The V gene's germline CDR1 is MDHEN and CDR2 SYDVKM. The CDR3 extends over 19 amino acids. CDR3 in DNA: TGTGCCAGCAGTTTATTATCGGGACTAGCGGGAGGGAGCTCCTACGAGCAGTACTTC. Protein sequence: CASSLLSGLAGGSSYEQYF.

This clonotype came up many times. The chain recombines TRBV11-2 with TRBJ2-7, with D hard to call. There are 16 residues in the CDR3. CDR1 and CDR2 from the germline V gene are SGHAT and FQNNGV. V was trimmed by 0 bases and J by 0 bases, leaving 12 bases between them. In DNA form, the CDR3 reads TGTGCCAGCAGCTTAGACCATGGCCTTAGCTCCTACGAGCAGTACTTC. Encoded protein: CASSLDHGLSSYEQYF.

This clonotype appeared many times. The chain employs TRBV24-1 and TRBJ2-5; unclear D gene. Germline values: CDR1 KGHDR, CDR2 SFDVKD. V was cut by 5 bases and J by 5 bases, with 5 bases left in between. The CDR3 runs 11 residues. CDR3 residues: CATSGSETQYF. Here the CDR3 DNA reads TGTGCCACCAGTGGTTCTGAGACCCAGTACTTC.

This clonotype appeared many times. The rearrangement joins TRBV28 to TRBJ2-3; the match to TRBD2 covers 14 bases. Germline V gene data show CDR1 as MDHEN and CDR2 as SYDVKM. V was clipped by 1 base and J by 3 bases; unmatched bases: 6. There are 18 residues in the CDR3. The CDR3 protein is CASSLYPGLAGETDTQYF. In DNA, the CDR3 is TGTGCCAGCAGTTTATACCCGGGACTAGCGGGAGAGACAGATACGCAGTATTTT.

This clonotype was recorded many times. V usage is TRBV2 and J usage is TRBJ2-1; 8 bases agree with TRBD1. Trimming removed 6 bases from V and 4 bases from J; junction bases left unmatched: 11. The CDR3 loop spans 16 amino acids. Germline V CDR1 and CDR2: SNHLY, FYNNEI. The CDR3 sequence: CASRGDRRSLYNEQFF. In nucleotides, the CDR3 is TGTGCCAGCAGGGGGGACAGGAGGAGCCTTTACAATGAGCAGTTCTTC.

This clonotype was seen repeatedly, ten times or more. The chain couples TRBV6-2 or TRBV6-3 to TRBJ2-1; D not certain. In germline, CDR1 is MNHEY, CDR2 SVGEGT. Trimming removed 2 bases from V and 13 bases from J, with 18 bases in between. The CDR3 contains 14 residues. The CDR3 loop reads CASSYLVTEWGQFF. Written as DNA, the CDR3 is TGTGCCAGCAGTTACCTAGTCACCGAATGGGGTCAGTTCTTC.

There are many counts of this clonotype. The chain is built from TRBV20-1 and TRBJ2-5; 7 bases are a match to TRBD2. The V gene end was trimmed by 6 bases and the J gene end by 5 bases; junction bases not matched to a gene: 15. This CDR3 spans 15 amino acids. The germline CDR1 and CDR2 sequences are DFQATT and SNEGSKA (reference sequence). DNA of the CDR3: TGCAGTGCGGCCCGGGGGGAGGGCCTCTCGGAGACCCAGTACTTC. Its translation is CSAARGEGLSETQYF.

This sequence joins TRBV6-2 or TRBV6-3 and TRBJ2-7, with D possibly TRBD1 on 6 matching bases. V lost 6 bases to trimming and J lost 0 bases, with 12 bases between them. This CDR3 comprises 14 residues. Germline-derived CDR1 and CDR2 are MNHEY and SVGEGT. The CDR3 loop reads CASSWDKSSYEQYF. CDR3 coding DNA: TGTGCCAGCAGCTGGGACAAAAGCTCCTACGAGCAGTACTTC.